By share, the clone carrying this TCR beta chain counts as medium-sized. Antigen: not known. Hyperthyroidism was classified as stable if no ophthalmopathy occurred within 18 months of follow-up. The diagnosis combined clinical symptoms, thyroxine, TRAb, thyroid ultrasound and orbital computed tomography scans. The PBMCs had their origin in roughly 9.8 ml of fresh peripheral blood. This sample is part of a study of Graves' ophthalmopathy and Graves' hyperthyroidism. Study-level results: Also, most clonotypes expanded in the thyroid above 0.001 frequency appeared in blood.

CDR3 length: 14 amino acids. V lost 5 bases and J lost 6, with 16 bases in between. Per the germline V gene, CDR1 is SGHTA and CDR2 is FQGNSA. Using RNA transcripts, the TCR beta CDR3 regions were amplified. First-round RT-PCR relied on HTBI primers, and a second-round multiplex PCR came next. Each CDR3 protein is one row after TCRdb ran MiXCR on the multiplex PCR reads. The sample includes under 20,000 distinct CDR3 sequences, 46% of them seen just once. This TCR derives from a woman between 40 and 50 years old with stable Graves' hyperthyroidism. Sequenced sample: peripheral blood. V usage is TRBV7-2 and J usage is TRBJ1-2, with a possible D match to TRBD1 (6 bases). In DNA, the CDR3 is TGTGCCAGCAGCCGCTACAGGGTGGAGAATGGCTACACCTTC. Amino acids: CASSRYRVENGYTF.